This entry is about one TCR beta chain. Its antigen is unidentified. The data belong to a study of CD8+ T cells in alopecia areata. Looking at the study overall: After 6 to 18 months of tofacitinib, follow-up continued 6 months off drug. Treated patients received severity scores based on the percentage of scalp area affected. Study-level findings and limits: Against the mouse data, patients shared TCRs less clearly, possibly for HLA reasons.

As the sequencing template, cDNA was produced by extracting RNA and reverse transcribing it. Produced via immunoSEQ multiplex PCR; TCRdb's table is partial and in-frame only. The sample lists about 210,000 clones; roughly 44% were seen once. The treatment: oral pan-JAK inhibitor, 5-10 mg twice daily. The sequenced sample was CD4+ T cells sorted from blood, obtained around week 36, from a patient treated with tofacitinib. The origin of this receptor is a human donor with alopecia areata.

The CDR3 region has the DNA TGTGCCAGCAGCCTAGGGGCTAGCGGAAGGGGGAATGAGCAGTTCTTC. The encoded protein is CASSLGASGRGNEQFF. J is TRBJ2-1 and V is TRBV7-2, with a tentative D call TRBD2 (7 bases). Germline loops: CDR1 SGHTA, CDR2 FQGNSA. Trimming took 5 bases from V and 7 from J, leaving 21 bases between them. This CDR3 has 16 residues. Variable domain in full (rest from reference TRBV7-2 and TRBJ2-1): GAGVSQSPSNKVTEKGKDVELRCDPISGHTALYWYRQSLGQGLEFLIYFQGNSAPDKSGLPSDRFSAERTGGSVSTLTIQRTQQEDSAVYLCASSLGASGRGNEQFFGPGTRLTVL.